The 11 T cell receptor beta chains below were found in one sample sequenced in a study of blood T cell repertoires in COVID-19. Produced via immunoSEQ multiplex PCR; TCRdb's table is partial and in-frame only. This table has around 100,000 clones, about nine tenths appearing once. The sample was peripheral blood. The source is a man aged 50 to 59 with acute or convalescent COVID-19.

This clone came up a few times. Other nucleotide sequences from this sample produce the same CDR3. This rearrangement joins TRBV7-9 to TRBJ2-2; D not resolved. The CDR3 runs to 14 residues. Germline V gene data show CDR1 as SEHNR and CDR2 as FQNEAQ (reference sequence). Trimming removed 3 bases from V and 2 bases from J, with 7 bases in between. The CDR3 bases are TGTGCCAGCAGCTTCCGCGCCAACACCGGGGAGCTGTTTTTT. Protein sequence: CASSFRANTGELFF.

The J gene is TRBJ2-5, the V gene TRBV11-2; 8 nucleotides agree with TRBD2. The trim removed 1 base at V and 2 bases at J, leaving 3 bases unmatched. The germline V gene has CDR1 SGHAT and CDR2 FQNNGV. The CDR3 extends over 15 amino acids. The CDR3 region has the DNA TGTGCCAGCAGCTTAGCGCCTAGCGGGCAAGAGACCCAGTACTTC. Translated: CASSLAPSGQETQYF.

CDR3 loop: CASSTVGQGLEKLFF. The CDR3 DNA follows: TGCGCCAGCAGCACCGTGGGACAGGGGCTAGAAAAACTGTTTTTT. The rearrangement uses TRBV5-1 and TRBJ1-4; 10 nucleotides match TRBD1. The length of the CDR3 is 15 residues. The trim removed 4 bases at V and 8 bases at J, leaving 8 bases unmatched. CDR1 SGHRS and CDR2 YFSETQ come from the germline V gene.

The genes are TRBV9 and TRBJ1-1, with D hard to call. Germline values: CDR1 SGDLS, CDR2 YYNGEE. This CDR3 comprises 16 residues. V gave up 3 bases and J gave up 2 bases, with 17 bases separating them. The CDR3 DNA follows: TGTGCCAGCAGCGCGCGATTGACGGAGAGAAACACTGAAGCTTTCTTT. Translating gives CASSARLTERNTEAFF.

The genes are TRBV27 and TRBJ1-1, with 8 bases identical to TRBD1. CDR3 size: 13 residues. Germline values: CDR1 MNHEY, CDR2 SMNVEV (reference sequence). V lost 8 bases to trimming and J lost 5 bases; unmatched junction nucleotides: 7. DNA of the CDR3: TGTGCCAGCGACAACGGACAGGGAACTGAAGCTTTCTTT. This translates into CASDNGQGTEAFF.

The V call is TRBV2, the J call TRBJ2-3; D is unclear. Per germline, CDR1 SNHLY and CDR2 FYNNEI. Between the trimmed V and J ends, which lost 7 bases and 6 bases, there was a span of 11 bases. The CDR3 covers 12 residues. CDR3 loop: CASTSSGDTQYF. In DNA, the CDR3 is TGTGCCAGCACCTCCTCCGGGGATACGCAGTATTTT.

J is TRBJ2-7 and V is TRBV3-1 (or the pseudogene TRBV3-2); tentatively, D is TRBD2 (5 bases). V was clipped by 7 bases and J by 10 bases, with 20 bases between them. CDR3 size: 13 residues. The germline CDR1 and CDR2 sequences are LGHDT and YNNKEL (reference sequence). CDR3 bases: TGTGCCAGCACCCCCCCCGGCCTAGCAATCCAGTACTTC. Translation: CASTPPGLAIQYF.

The chain carries TRBV12-3 or TRBV12-4 and TRBJ2-2; D possibly corresponds to TRBD1 (5 bases). The CDR3 runs to 12 residues. V was pared by 6 bases and J by 8 bases, with 10 bases between. This chain's CDR3 is CASRPWTGELFF. The CDR3 DNA reads TGTGCCAGCAGGCCTTGGACAGGGGAGCTGTTTTTT.

J is TRBJ2-5 and V is TRBV3-1 (or the pseudogene TRBV3-2), with D uncertain. CDR1 and CDR2 (germline): LGHDT, YNNKEL (reference sequence). This CDR3 comprises 12 residues. The V end lost 1 base, the J end lost 5 bases, and 5 bases lay between the germline ends. CDR3 protein: CASSQAGETQYF. The DNA of the CDR3 is TGTGCCAGCAGCCAAGCCGGGGAGACCCAGTACTTC.

V usage is TRBV14 and J usage is TRBJ1-2; possible D gene TRBD1, 6 bases. Trimming pared 4 bases from V and 2 bases from J, leaving 8 bases between. In germline, CDR1 is SGHDN, CDR2 FVKESK. The CDR3 has 13 amino acids. CDR3 DNA: TGTGCCAGCAGCCCCGACAGGAACTATGGCTACACCTTC. This codes for CASSPDRNYGYTF.

CDR3 sequence reads: CASSQNSGTTDTQYF. CDR3 in DNA: TGTGCCAGCTCACAGAATAGCGGGACCACAGATACGCAGTATTTT. This sequence joins TRBV18 and TRBJ2-3; 8 bases fit TRBD2. This CDR3 comprises 15 residues. Germline CDR1 KGHSH, CDR2 LQKENI. V lost 4 bases to trimming and J lost 2 bases; unmatched junction nucleotides: 5.